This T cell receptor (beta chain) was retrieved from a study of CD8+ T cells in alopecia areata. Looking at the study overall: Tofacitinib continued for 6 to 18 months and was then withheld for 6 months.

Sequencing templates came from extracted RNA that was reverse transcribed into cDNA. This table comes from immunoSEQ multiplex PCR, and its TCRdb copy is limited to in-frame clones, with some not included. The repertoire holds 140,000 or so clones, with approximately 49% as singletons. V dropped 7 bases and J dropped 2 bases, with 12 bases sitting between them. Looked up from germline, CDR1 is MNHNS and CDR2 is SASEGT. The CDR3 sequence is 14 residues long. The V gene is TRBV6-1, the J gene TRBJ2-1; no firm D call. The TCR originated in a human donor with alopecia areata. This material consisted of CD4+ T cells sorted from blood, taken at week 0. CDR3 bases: TGTGCCAGCACGAAGGACGGAGCCTACAATGAGCAGTTCTTC. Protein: CASTKDGAYNEQFF.